This TCR beta chain was sequenced in a study of cytomegalovirus exposure and HLA in healthy donors. Broader study findings: Most TCR sequences were uncommon, yet certain public TCRs appeared in many donors.

The PCR ran on 60 Vbeta and 13 Jbeta primers. Assay used: immunoSEQ multiplex PCR; TCRdb lists only in-frame clones, some missing. The data contain over 130,000 clones, approximately 60% of them seen just once; the ten biggest clones take up about 7.1%. About this clone itself: The target antigen is unknown.

The sequence came from an older woman in good health and CMV-seropositive. Specimen: PBMCs.

The CDR3 loop is CASSVFQGGNTEAFF. CDR3 DNA sequence: TGTGCCAGCAGCGTGTTCCAGGGGGGAAACACTGAAGCTTTCTTT. V gene TRBV9 combines with J gene TRBJ1-1, with 7 bases matching TRBD1. CDR1 SGDLS and CDR2 YYNGEE come from the germline V gene. The V gene end was trimmed by 2 bases and the J gene end by 2 bases; junction bases not matched to a gene: 6. The CDR3 is 15 amino acids.